This TCR beta chain originates from a study of response to subunit inactivated influenza vaccine. General study results and limits: After each seasonal influenza vaccination, few new T cells are recruited, the authors suggested.

The CDR3 runs to 16 residues. The V segment lost 6 bases and the J segment 0 bases; nucleotides outside the gene matches: 5. This clonotype was observed many times. Its antigen is unknown. TCRdb reprocessed the RT-PCR reads with MiXCR, giving one entry per CDR3 protein. This table has some 850,000 distinct CDR3 sequences, 15% to 20% appearing once. The material was PBMCs from blood, obtained 5 to 6 days after vaccination. The receptor's source is a man between 50 and 59 years old who received an inactivated influenza vaccine. The rearrangement uses TRBV12-3 or TRBV12-4 and TRBJ2-1; 10 positions match TRBD2. CDR3 region: CASSSTSGYSYNEQFF. CDR3 nucleotides: TGTGCCAGCAGCTCGACTAGCGGGTACTCCTACAATGAGCAGTTCTTC.